One and the same sample provided the 27 T cell receptor beta chains below, sequenced in a study of chemoradiotherapy in HPV16-positive cancers. Here immunoSEQ multiplex PCR was the method, and the copy in TCRdb shows in-frame clones only, minus some. The table records approximately 7,200 clones, around four fifths of them present only once. This material was obtained from a patient who underwent chemoradiotherapy. The source of these receptors is a human donor with HPV-associated anogenital cancer.

The chain recombines TRBV19 with TRBJ2-7; 7 nucleotides align to TRBD1. CDR3 length equals 14 residues. The V and J ends lost 5 bases and 3 bases, in that order; junction bases with no gene match: 7. In germline, CDR1 is LNHDA, CDR2 SQIVND (reference sequence). The CDR3 sequence is CASSPRTGNYEQYF. In DNA, the CDR3 is TGTGCCAGTAGTCCTCGGACAGGAAACTACGAGCAGTACTTC.

V usage is TRBV7-6 and J usage is TRBJ1-4; 7 bases agree with TRBD1. The CDR3 covers 13 residues. V lost 5 bases, J lost 7 bases, and 4 bases stayed unmatched. The germline CDR1 and CDR2 sequences are SGHVS and FNYEAQ. The CDR3 is CASSRDSFEKLFF. The CDR3 bases are TGTGCCAGCAGCCGGGACAGTTTTGAAAAACTGTTTTTT.

This chain connects TRBV7-6 to TRBJ2-5; weak D call: TRBD1 (6 bases). The germline V gene has CDR1 SGHVS and CDR2 FNYEAQ. This CDR3 spans 14 amino acids. The V gene lost 3 bases and the J gene lost 3 bases, with 11 bases spanning the gap. The DNA for the CDR3 is TGTGCCAGCAGCTTGTGGACAGAAGAAGAGACCCAGTACTTC. This encodes CASSLWTEEETQYF.

This chain uses TRBV2 with TRBJ2-7; D unclear. The V and J ends lost 4 bases and 3 bases respectively, with 4 bases between them. Per the germline V gene, CDR1 is SNHLY and CDR2 is FYNNEI. This CDR3 comprises 11 residues. CDR3 amino acids: CASSGSYEQYF. In DNA form, the CDR3 reads TGTGCCAGCAGTGGGAGCTACGAGCAGTACTTC. The full variable domain, with the rest looked up from reference TRBV2 and TRBJ2-7, is EPEVTQTPSHQVTQMGQEVILRCVPISNHLYFYWYRQILGQKVEFLVSFYNNEISEKSEIFDDQFSVERPDGSNFTLKIRSTKLEDSAMYFCASSGSYEQYFGPGTRLTVT.

In its sample, this clone was seen once. The chain has TRBV5-1 and TRBJ1-2, with a tentative D call TRBD1 (6 bases). The CDR3 is made up of 13 amino acids. Germline V lookup: CDR1 SGHRS, CDR2 YFSETQ. Trimming removed 3 bases from V and 6 bases from J, with 12 bases in between. The CDR3 is CASSSPYRDGYTF. The CDR3 bases are TGCGCCAGCAGCTCCCCCTACAGGGATGGCTACACCTTC.

This clone was seen a handful of times. The chain employs TRBV6-5 and TRBJ2-3; D uncertain. Germline V lookup: CDR1 MNHEY, CDR2 SVGAGI. The V gene lost 2 bases and the J gene lost 2 bases, with 11 bases spanning the gap. This CDR3 is built from 15 residues. The CDR3 is CASSYGVFNTDTQYF. CDR3 bases: TGTGCCAGCAGTTACGGGGTTTTCAACACAGATACGCAGTATTTT.

This clone was seen a handful of times. V is TRBV28 and J is TRBJ1-2; possibly TRBD1 for D (6 bases). Trimming stripped 2 bases from V and 6 bases from J, with 13 bases between. Per the germline V gene, CDR1 is MDHEN and CDR2 is SYDVKM. CDR3 size: 14 residues. The CDR3 sequence: CASSLDAGVHGYTF. The CDR3 nucleotides are TGTGCCAGCAGTTTAGACGCAGGGGTTCATGGCTACACCTTC.

V and J are TRBV6-1 and TRBJ2-7; 8 nucleotides match TRBD1. Germline CDR1 and CDR2: MNHNS and SASEGT. The CDR3 is 13 amino acids. The V segment lost 8 bases and the J segment 5 bases; nucleotides outside the gene matches: 8. The CDR3 DNA sequence: TGTGCCAGCGTGGGGACAGGTCTGAACGAGCAGTACTTC. It translates to CASVGTGLNEQYF.

This clone was recorded only once. The chain joins TRBV29-1 to TRBJ1-6, with D possibly TRBD1 on 5 matching bases. There are 13 residues in the CDR3. Germline values: CDR1 SQVTM, CDR2 ANQGSEA. The ends were cut back, 6 bases at V and 8 bases at J, with 14 bases in the middle. CDR3 sequence: CSVTQGGDSPLHF. CDR3 sequence (DNA): TGCAGCGTCACGCAGGGAGGGGATTCACCCCTCCACTTT.

This clone was seen once. The J gene is TRBJ1-1, the V gene TRBV5-4, with D possibly matching TRBD1 (5 bases). This CDR3 contains 12 residues. Germline CDR1 SGHNT, CDR2 YYREEE (reference sequence). The germline V and J ends were trimmed by 3 bases and 5 bases, with 8 bases remaining between them. CDR3 DNA: TGTGCCAGCAGCTCAGGGAGGACTGAAGCTTTCTTT. Translation gives CASSSGRTEAFF.

This clone was seen once. The gene calls are TRBV28 and TRBJ1-5, with a possible D match to TRBD1 (5 bases). The germline gives CDR1 MDHEN, CDR2 SYDVKM. The CDR3 is made up of 15 amino acids. V lost 3 bases and J 5 bases, leaving 14 bases between the germline ends. CDR3 in amino acids: CASSFLGGGHQPQHF. The DNA for the CDR3 is TGTGCCAGCAGTTTTCTGGGGGGTGGTCATCAGCCCCAGCATTTT.

The chain has TRBV6-1 and TRBJ2-5; D tentatively fits TRBD1 or TRBD2 (5 bases each). From germline, CDR1 is MNHNS and CDR2 SASEGT. The CDR3 length is 14 residues. Trimming shortened V by 1 base and J by 1 base, and 7 bases separated the two germline ends. The CDR3 nucleotides are TGTGCCAGCAGTGAAGGTGGGGGCCAAGAGACCCAGTACTTC. Translating gives CASSEGGGQETQYF.

Only a few counts were recorded for this clone. The gene calls are TRBV28 and TRBJ1-2; D may be TRBD1 (6 bases). The CDR3 runs to 16 residues. The V and J ends lost 3 bases and 0 bases respectively, with 14 bases between them. Germline V gene sequence: CDR1 MDHEN, CDR2 SYDVKM. CDR3 DNA: TGTGCCAGCAGTTTCGGTTGGGACACCTCTAACTATGGCTACACCTTC. This translates into CASSFGWDTSNYGYTF.

This rearrangement joins TRBV28 to TRBJ2-1; D perhaps matches TRBD2 (5 bases). V was pared by 8 bases and J by 4 bases, with 12 bases between. The CDR3 totals 13 residues. Germline CDR1 reads MDHEN; CDR2 reads SYDVKM. The CDR3 sequence: CASGSTRYNEQFF. The CDR3 DNA sequence: TGTGCCAGCGGATCTACTAGGTACAATGAGCAGTTCTTC.

This clone was counted between two and nine times. The same CDR3 arises from other DNA sequences in this sample as well. The V call is TRBV4-2, the J call TRBJ1-1; TRBD1 is a possible D gene (6 bases). V gave up 4 bases and J gave up 3 bases, with 9 bases separating them. Germline assignment: CDR1 LGHNA and CDR2 YNFKEQ. CDR3 length: 13 amino acids. CDR3 in amino acids: CASSPRQDTEAFF. The DNA of the CDR3 is TGTGCCAGCAGCCCCCGACAGGACACTGAAGCTTTCTTT.

This chain uses TRBV2 with TRBJ1-1; TRBD1 matches 10 bases. Looked up from germline, CDR1 is SNHLY and CDR2 is FYNNEI. After removal of 5 bases from V and 0 bases from J, the junction contained 9 bases not matched to a gene. The length of the CDR3 is 17 residues. The CDR3 nucleotides are TGTGCCAGCAGTATCAAAGGACAGGGGGTTTTGAACACTGAAGCTTTCTTT. It yields the protein CASSIKGQGVLNTEAFF.

This clone has only one observation. The chain links TRBV4-2 to TRBJ2-5, with D perhaps matching TRBD2 (5 bases). This CDR3 is 15 amino acids long. CDR1 is LGHNA and CDR2 is YNFKEQ in the germline V gene. With 2 bases removed from V and 1 base from J, the gap between germline ends came to 11 bases. CDR3 loop: CASSQYTGSQETQYF. The CDR3 bases are TGTGCCAGCAGCCAATACACGGGGAGCCAAGAGACCCAGTACTTC.

The chain uses TRBV27 and TRBJ2-2; 8 bases map to TRBD2. Losses at the gene ends were 6 bases for V and 5 bases for J; bases not matched to a gene: 11. The CDR3 sequence is 16 residues long. CDR1 is MNHEY, CDR2 SMNVEV, per germline (reference sequence). The CDR3 coding sequence is TGTGCCAGCAGAACCTTAGCGGGGCCCCTAACCGGGGAGCTGTTTTTT. Its translation: CASRTLAGPLTGELFF.

This clone has a single count. This chain joins TRBV28 and TRBJ1-6, with D perhaps TRBD1 (5 bases). CDR1 is MDHEN and CDR2 is SYDVKM in the germline V gene. The CDR3 is made up of 15 amino acids. V lost 5 bases, J lost 11 bases, and 19 bases lay in between. The CDR3 DNA reads as TGTGCCAGCAGTCCACTCTTCGGGGGACGGGCACCCCTCCACTTT. Encoded protein: CASSPLFGGRAPLHF.

This clone is a singleton in its sample. One end of the junction is discordant with germline, which a read error may explain. The chain carries TRBV7-7 and TRBJ1-5; TRBD1 agrees at 7 bases. The germline gives CDR1 SSHAT, CDR2 FNYEAQ (reference sequence). CDR3 length: 13 residues. CDR3 nucleotides: TGTGCTAGCAGCCCCGACAGGGATCAGCCCCAGCATTTT. It encodes CASSPDRDQPQHF.

The chain has TRBV7-3 and TRBJ2-7, with 11 bases that match TRBD2. This CDR3 contains 15 residues. In germline, CDR1 is SGHTA, CDR2 FQGTGA. V shed 4 bases, J shed 2 bases, and the junction held 4 bases outside the gene matches. CDR3 coding DNA: TGTGCCAGCAGCTCCGGACTAGCGGGCACCTACGAGCAGTACTTC. Encoded protein: CASSSGLAGTYEQYF.

The chain carries TRBV19 and TRBJ1-6; perhaps TRBD1 as D (5 bases). The germline V gene encodes CDR1 LNHDA and CDR2 SQIVND (reference sequence). The ends were cut back, 6 bases at V and 5 bases at J, with 20 bases in the middle. This CDR3 has 17 residues. The CDR3 bases are TGTGCCAGTAGGCCGAGGGGACTCGCCGGGGATAATTCACCCCTCCACTTT. Amino acid sequence: CASRPRGLAGDNSPLHF. Full variable domain (outside the CDR3, taken from reference TRBV19 and TRBJ1-6): DGGITQSPKYLFRKEGQNVTLSCEQNLNHDAMYWYRQDPGQGLRLIYYSQIVNDFQKGDIAEGYSVSREKKESFPLTVTSAQKNPTAFYLCASRPRGLAGDNSPLHFGNGTRLTVT.

The rearrangement links TRBV6-5 to TRBJ1-4, with D hard to call. This CDR3 spans 15 amino acids. CDR1 is MNHEY, CDR2 SVGAGI, per germline. Trimming left V 5 bases short and J 0 bases short, with 10 bases between. DNA of the CDR3: TGTGCCAGCAGTCCCGAATATGCAACTAATGAAAAACTGTTTTTT. This encodes CASSPEYATNEKLFF.

The V call is TRBV27, the J call TRBJ1-1; D is possibly TRBD1 (5 bases). Trimming took 7 bases from V and 10 from J, leaving 16 bases between them. CDR3 length equals 12 residues. The germline gives CDR1 MNHEY, CDR2 SMNVEV (reference sequence). The CDR3: CASTPRRGRAFF. The CDR3 nucleotides are TGTGCCAGCACCCCTCGGAGGGGAAGAGCTTTCTTT.

The chain combines TRBV28 with TRBJ1-1; tentative D call: TRBD1 (6 bases). The CDR3 is 13 amino acids. Trimming shortened V by 8 bases and J by 1 base, and 11 bases separated the two germline ends. Germline lookup yields CDR1 MDHEN and CDR2 SYDVKM. CDR3 residues: CASLRDTNTEAFF. Here the CDR3 DNA reads TGTGCCAGCCTCAGGGACACGAACACTGAAGCTTTCTTT.

The chain links TRBV9 to TRBJ2-7; TRBD1 matches at 10 bases. The trim removed 3 bases at V and 2 bases at J, leaving 8 bases unmatched. The CDR3 extends over 16 amino acids. CDR1 and CDR2 from the germline V gene are SGDLS and YYNGEE. Written as DNA, the CDR3 is TGTGCCAGCAGCGCTACGACAGGGGGCCTTCCCTACGAGCAGTACTTC. Its translation is CASSATTGGLPYEQYF.

Only a few counts were recorded for this clone. This chain links TRBV2 with TRBJ2-7, with D possibly being TRBD1 (5 bases). V was clipped by 5 bases and J by 4 bases, with 15 bases between them. The CDR3 spans 14 residues. Germline lookup yields CDR1 SNHLY and CDR2 FYNNEI. CDR3 in DNA: TGTGCCAGCAGTCCTAACAGGTCGGGTTACGAGCAGTACTTC. Translation gives CASSPNRSGYEQYF.